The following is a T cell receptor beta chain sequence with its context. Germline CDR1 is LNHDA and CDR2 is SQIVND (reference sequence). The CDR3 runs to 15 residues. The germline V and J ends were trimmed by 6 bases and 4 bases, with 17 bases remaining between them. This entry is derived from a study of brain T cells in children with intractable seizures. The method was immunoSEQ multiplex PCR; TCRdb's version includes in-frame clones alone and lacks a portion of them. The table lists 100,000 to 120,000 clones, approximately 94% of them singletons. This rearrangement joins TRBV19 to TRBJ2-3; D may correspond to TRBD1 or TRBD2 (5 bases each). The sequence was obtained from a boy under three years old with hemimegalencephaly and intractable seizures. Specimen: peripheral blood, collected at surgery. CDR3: CASSSRGAAPDTQYF. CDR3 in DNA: TGTGCCAGTAGCTCTAGAGGGGCCGCCCCAGATACGCAGTATTTT.